This TCR beta chain was recovered during a study of T-cell memory formation after mild COVID-19. Study-level information: TCR clusters were largely donor specific.

The study's findings and limits: Clones that got smaller from day 15 to 85 had even CD4/CD8, while clones growing later tipped toward CD4+.

Libraries for TCRalpha and TCRbeta carried sample barcodes and unique molecular identifiers via 5'RACE. One entry per CDR3 protein, called by TCRdb with MiXCR from the 5' RACE reads. This table has around 410,000 distinct CDR3 sequences, 20% to 25% appearing once. This clonotype was recorded at least ten times. Its antigen is unknown. This clonotype was obtained from an adult woman who had mild COVID-19 (a few samples of this study predate the infection). Cell type and time point are not known. Sequencing used PBMCs or a T cell subset sorted from them (not recorded which).

The DNA for the CDR3 is TGTGCCAGCAGTGTAAGAAGCGAGCAGTACTTC. It specifies CASSVRSEQYF. This rearrangement joins TRBV2 to TRBJ2-7; no reliable D call. Germline loops: CDR1 SNHLY, CDR2 FYNNEI. V was shortened by 4 bases and J by 6 bases, with 7 bases between the two germline ends. The CDR3 runs to 11 residues.